The clone carrying this T cell receptor beta chain was seen a few times. Its antigen remains unknown. The source of the sample is a study of T cells after yellow fever vaccination. The wider study: SMART-Seq v4 Ultra Low Input served to prepare low-cell-number fractions. Findings and limits, study-wide: Compared with primary, the secondary response was weaker and peaked at day 5, not 15.

UMIs were added to TCR cDNA along with a universal primer site when it was made by 5'RACE template switching. Each CDR3 protein gets one entry after TCRdb re-called the 5' RACE reads with MiXCR. Seen here are 300,000 to 400,000 distinct CDR3 sequences, around 13% observed once, and the top ten hold 3.2%. The material sequenced was CD4+ T cells sorted from PBMCs, taken 15 days after the yellow fever booster vaccination. The origin of this receptor is a man aged 18-30 years who received the YFV17D yellow fever vaccine.

The CDR3 sequence is CSARDTSGGADGELFF. In nucleotides, the CDR3 is TGCAGTGCTAGAGATACTAGCGGGGGGGCCGACGGGGAGCTGTTTTTT. The chain couples TRBV20-1 to TRBJ2-2; 13 bases agree with TRBD2. CDR3 length: 16 residues. The V gene end was trimmed by 0 bases and the J gene end by 7 bases; junction bases not matched to a gene: 5. Per germline, CDR1 DFQATT and CDR2 SNEGSKA (reference sequence).